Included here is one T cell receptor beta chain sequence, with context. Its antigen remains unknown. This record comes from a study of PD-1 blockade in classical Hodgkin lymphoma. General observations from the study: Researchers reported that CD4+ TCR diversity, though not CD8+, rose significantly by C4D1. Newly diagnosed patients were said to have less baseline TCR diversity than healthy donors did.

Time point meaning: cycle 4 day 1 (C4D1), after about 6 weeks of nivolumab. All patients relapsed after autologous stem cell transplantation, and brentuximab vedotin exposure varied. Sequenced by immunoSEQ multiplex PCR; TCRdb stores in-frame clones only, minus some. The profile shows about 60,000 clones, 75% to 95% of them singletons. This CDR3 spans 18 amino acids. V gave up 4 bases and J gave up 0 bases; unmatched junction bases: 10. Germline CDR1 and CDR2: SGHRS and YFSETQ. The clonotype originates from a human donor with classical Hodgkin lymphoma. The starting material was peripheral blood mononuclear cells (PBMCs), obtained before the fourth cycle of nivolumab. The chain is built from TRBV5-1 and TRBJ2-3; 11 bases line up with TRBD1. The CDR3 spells CASSVGQGGASSTDTQYF. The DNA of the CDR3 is TGCGCCAGCAGCGTGGGACAGGGGGGAGCCTCTAGCACAGATACGCAGTATTTT. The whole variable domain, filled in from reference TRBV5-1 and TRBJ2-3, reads KAGVTQTPRYLIKTRGQQVTLSCSPISGHRSVSWYQQTPGQGLQFLFEYFSETQRNKGNFPGRFSGRQFSNSRSEMNVSTLELGDSALYLCASSVGQGGASSTDTQYFGPGTRLTVL.